The entry below describes one T cell receptor beta chain. Which antigen it targets is not known. The input lacks base qualities; no much larger clone sits a single base away. The sample belongs to a study of T-cell reconstitution after alpha-beta-depleted transplantation in children (dated by TCRdb to the mid-2010s). A note on the overall study: Using TCR repertoire profiling, the study quantitatively followed how T-cell immune reconstitution unfolded in children after TCRalphabeta/CD19-depleted allogeneic hematopoietic cell transplantation.

V is shortened by 4 bases, J by 1 base, and the region joining them spans 14 bases. The germline V gene (reference sequence) provides CDR1 MNHEY and CDR2 SMNVEV. The CDR3 contains 15 residues, cysteine and phenylalanine counted. The only DNA kept is the CDR3, 45 bases in frame from the first base. Preparation of the library involved PCR. TCRdb shows the sequencer as Illumina HiSeq 2500. To normalize quantification of the TCRbeta repertoire, the TCR libraries were built with molecular barcoding that relied on unique molecular identifiers. In-frame beta chains were kept once TCRdb had trimmed the public reads at Q25 with fastp and called clones with MiXCR. Each entry merges the rows of one CDR3 protein and shows their most common DNA and genes. The table for this sample lists about 350,000 distinct CDR3 sequences; 13% of them were counted only once. 3.5% to 4.5% of the sample belongs to the ten largest clones.

The sample was PBMCs, taken from the stem cell graft. The chain uses TRBV27 and TRBJ2-7; the best D guess is TRBD1, with 5 bases matching. This TCR was sampled from a human donor who donated a stem cell graft to a child with Fanconi anemia. The CDR3 sequence is CASSWGRDASYEQYF. Here is the DNA: TGTGCCAGCAGTTGGGGCAGGGATGCATCCTACGAGCAGTACTTC.